This record covers a single T cell receptor beta chain. The data were obtained in a study of blood T cells in healthy people across ages. About the research overall: The capture of about one barcoded beta molecule per two T cells was achieved by template switching.

This CDR3 comprises 13 residues. Germline V CDR1 and CDR2: MNHEY, SVGAGI. Trimming removed 6 bases from V and 7 bases from J, with 15 bases in between. A second PCR of about 7 to 12 cycles used a sample-barcoded 5' primer and a J-beta primer mix. One entry per CDR3 protein, called by TCRdb with MiXCR from the 5' RACE reads. This sample has roughly 1.5 million distinct CDR3 sequences, with approximately 39% found just once. Sequenced input: blood. The sequence was collected from a woman younger than 30 in good health. This chain joins TRBV6-5 and TRBJ2-5; D is uncertain. Written as DNA, the CDR3 is TGTGCCAGCAGACCAACCGGACGTGCGACCCAGTACTTC. This encodes CASRPTGRATQYF.